This TCR beta chain appears in the sequencing data of a study of T-cell reconstitution after alpha-beta-depleted transplantation in children. For this clonotype: Its specificity is unknown.

Germline loops: CDR1 DFQATT, CDR2 SNEGSKA (reference sequence). The V end lost 3 bases, the J end lost 4 bases, and 13 bases lay between the germline ends. This CDR3 has 13 residues. Whole-study results and caveats: It was newly produced T cells that mostly accounted for T-cell counts and diversity one year after transplant.

Preparation of the TCRbeta library was carried out with unique molecular identifiers. One entry per CDR3 protein, called by TCRdb with MiXCR from the PCR reads. The repertoire consists of 700,000 to 850,000 distinct CDR3 sequences, with 16% occurring once and the leading ten covering around 5.3%. The sequencing here drew on PBMCs, mostly from graft donor cells, taken 360 days after TCRalphabeta/CD19-depleted stem cell transplant. This receptor was taken from a male patient under 18 who had a stem cell transplant for acute lymphoblastic leukemia, so the T cells may come from the graft donor. This chain connects TRBV20-1 to TRBJ2-7; the D gene is possibly TRBD1 (6 bases). CDR3 sequence reads: CSASDRYWYEQYF. In DNA form, the CDR3 reads TGCAGTGCTAGTGACAGGTATTGGTACGAGCAGTACTTC.